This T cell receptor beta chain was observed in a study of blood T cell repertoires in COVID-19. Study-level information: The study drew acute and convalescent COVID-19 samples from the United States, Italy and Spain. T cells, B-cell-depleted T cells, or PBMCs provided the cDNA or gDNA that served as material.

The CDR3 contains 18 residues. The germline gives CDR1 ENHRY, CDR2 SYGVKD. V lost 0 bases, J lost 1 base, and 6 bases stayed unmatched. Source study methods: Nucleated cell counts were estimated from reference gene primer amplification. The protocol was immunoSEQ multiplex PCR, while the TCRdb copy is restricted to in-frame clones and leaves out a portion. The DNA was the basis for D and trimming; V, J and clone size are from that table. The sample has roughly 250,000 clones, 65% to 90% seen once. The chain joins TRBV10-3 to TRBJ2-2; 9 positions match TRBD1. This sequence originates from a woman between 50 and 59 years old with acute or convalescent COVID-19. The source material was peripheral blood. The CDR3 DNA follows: TGTGCCATCAGTGAGTCCCAACAGGGGGCCGGGAACACCGGGGAGCTGTTTTTT. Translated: CAISESQQGAGNTGELFF.